This TCR beta chain was captured by sequencing in a study of cytomegalovirus exposure and HLA in healthy donors. The germline V and J ends were trimmed by 6 bases and 1 base, with 28 bases remaining between them. CDR1 SGHVS and CDR2 FQNEAQ come from the germline V gene. The CDR3 has 20 residues. The PCR employed 60 Vbeta primers together with 13 Jbeta primers. Sequenced by immunoSEQ multiplex PCR; TCRdb stores in-frame clones only, minus some. The table shows some 85,000 clones, with around 84% occurring only once. Study-level points and caveats: Follow-up analysis later connected one missense variant in DCLRE1C with trimming of TCR beta V- and J-genes. TRBV6-2, TRBV6-3 and other indistinguishable V segments were excluded. A few CMV-associated chains were confirmed in vitro to be specific for CMV antigens. Data from an earlier analysis indicated that most TCR beta V segments were productive either about 90% or about 30% of the time.

Note on this clone: The antigen remains unidentified.

Material: PBMCs. The receptor was derived from a woman between 50 and 59 years old in good health and CMV-seronegative. This chain joins TRBV7-8 and TRBJ2-1; possible D gene TRBD2, 6 bases. The CDR3 DNA reads as TGTGCCAGCAGTTTTTTAACCGGGACTTCGAACTTGTGGTCCTACAATGAGCAGTTCTTC. It is translated as CASSFLTGTSNLWSYNEQFF.